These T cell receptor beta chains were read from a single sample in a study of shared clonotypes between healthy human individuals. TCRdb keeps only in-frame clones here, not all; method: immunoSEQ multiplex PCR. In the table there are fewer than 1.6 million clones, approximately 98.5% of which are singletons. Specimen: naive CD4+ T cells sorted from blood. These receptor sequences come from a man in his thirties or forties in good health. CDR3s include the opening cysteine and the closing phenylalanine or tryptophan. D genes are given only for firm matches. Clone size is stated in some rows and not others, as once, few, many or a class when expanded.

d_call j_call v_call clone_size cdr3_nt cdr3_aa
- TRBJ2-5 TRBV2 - TGTGCCAGCCTAGAGCGAACGTACCAAGAGACCCAGTACTTC CASLERTYQETQYF
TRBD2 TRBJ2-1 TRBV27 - TGTGCCAGCAGTCCTGGACTAGCGGGAGGTCTGGACAATGAGCAGTTCTTC CASSPGLAGGLDNEQFF
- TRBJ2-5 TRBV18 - TGTGCCAGCTCCCTGGGACTTACACAAGAGACCCAGTACTTC CASSLGLTQETQYF
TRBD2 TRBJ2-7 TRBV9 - TGTGCCAGCAGCGTAGGGACTAGCGGCCCTTACGAGCAGTACTTC CASSVGTSGPYEQYF
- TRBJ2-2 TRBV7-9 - TGTGCCAGCAGCTTCAGCGGAGCCAGGGGTCAGAACACCGGGGAGCTGTTTTTT CASSFSGARGQNTGELFF
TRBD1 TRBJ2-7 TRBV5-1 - TGCGCCAGCAGCTTGATGACAGGGGGCCCCTACGAGCAGTACTTC CASSLMTGGPYEQYF
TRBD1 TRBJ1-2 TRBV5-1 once TGCGCCAGCAGCTCAACAGGGGGGAGCTATGGCTACACCTTC CASSSTGGSYGYTF
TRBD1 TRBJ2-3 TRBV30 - TGTGCCTGGAGCCGTACGGACAGGGCCAGCACAGATACGCAGTATTTT CAWSRTDRASTDTQYF
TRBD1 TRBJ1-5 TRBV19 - TGTGCCAGTAGTATGGCCGGGACAGCCTTCAATCAGCCCCAGCATTTT CASSMAGTAFNQPQHF
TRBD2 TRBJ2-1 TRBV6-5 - TGTGCCAGCAGCCGACTAGCGGGAATAAATAATGAGCAGTTCTTC CASSRLAGINNEQFF
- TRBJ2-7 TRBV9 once TGTGCCAGCAGCGCCACGGGGAGCTCCTACGAGCAGTACTTC CASSATGSSYEQYF
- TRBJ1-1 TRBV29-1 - TGCAGCGTCACAGGAACAGAAATCAGGTACACTGAAGCTTTCTTT CSVTGTEIRYTEAFF
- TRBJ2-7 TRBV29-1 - TGCAGCGTCGGGACGCCCAACTTCTACGAGCAGTACTTC CSVGTPNFYEQYF
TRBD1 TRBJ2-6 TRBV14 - TGTGCCAGCAGCCAAGATCGGTGGGGGCCGGGACAGGGACTCTCTGGGGCCAACGTCCTGACTTTC CASSQDRWGPGQGLSGANVLTF
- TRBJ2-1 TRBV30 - TGTGCCTGGAGTGTAATAACTAGACCATACAATGAGCAGTTCTTC CAWSVITRPYNEQFF
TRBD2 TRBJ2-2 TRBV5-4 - TGTGCCAGCAGCTTGGAGAATCTAGCGGGAGTCACCGGGGAGCTGTTTTTT CASSLENLAGVTGELFF
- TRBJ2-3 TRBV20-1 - TGCAGTGCCGCAAGAGATACGCAGTATTTT CSAARDTQYF
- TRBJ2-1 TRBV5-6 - TGTGCCAGCAGCTTGGGAAGCGGGCATGAGCAGTTCTTC CASSLGSGHEQFF
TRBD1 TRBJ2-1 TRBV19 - TGTGCCAGTAGTGTGGGGGACAGGGCCCATGAGCAGTTCTTC CASSVGDRAHEQFF
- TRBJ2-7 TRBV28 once TGTGCCAGCAGTTTATACCAAATACACGAGCAGTACTTC CASSLYQIHEQYF
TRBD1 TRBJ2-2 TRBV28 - TGTGCCAGCAGTGGTACCGGGACAGGGGTGGTTGGGGAGCTGTTTTTT CASSGTGTGVVGELFF
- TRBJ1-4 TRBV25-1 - TGTGCCAGCAGTGGACGAACAGGGACGACTAATGAAAAACTGTTTTTT CASSGRTGTTNEKLFF
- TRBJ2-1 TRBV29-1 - TGCAGCGTTGGAGCTCCTGGGGGGACTAATGAGCAGTTCTTC CSVGAPGGTNEQFF
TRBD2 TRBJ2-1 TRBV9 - TGTGCCAGCAGCGTAGATTGGACTAGCGCTTACAATGAGCAGTTCTTC CASSVDWTSAYNEQFF
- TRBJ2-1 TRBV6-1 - TGTGCCAGCAGTGAAGACCTAGTTGTTCATGAGCAGTTCTTC CASSEDLVVHEQFF
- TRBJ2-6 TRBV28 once TGTGCCAGCGGCCTCCATGTGGGGTCTGGGGCCAACGTCCTGACTTTC CASGLHVGSGANVLTF
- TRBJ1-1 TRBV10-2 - TGCGCCAGCAGTGAGAGGAGGAACACTGAAGCTTTCTTT CASSERRNTEAFF
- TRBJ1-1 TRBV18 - TGTGCCAGCTCCCTCCTTTCAGACACTATGAACACTGAAGCTTTCTTT CASSLLSDTMNTEAFF
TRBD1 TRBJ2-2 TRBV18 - TGTGCCAGCTCACCACCCGGACAGGCGAACACCGGGGAGCTGTTTTTT CASSPPGQANTGELFF
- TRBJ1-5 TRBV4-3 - TGCGCCAGCAGCCCGCAGACAGGACTCAATCAGCCCCAGCATTTT CASSPQTGLNQPQHF
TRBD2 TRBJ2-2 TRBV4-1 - TGCGCCAGCAGCCTAAACCTGGGAGCGGGAGGGCTACAGACCGGGGAGCTGTTTTTT CASSLNLGAGGLQTGELFF
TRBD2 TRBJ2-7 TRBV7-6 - TGTGCCAGCAGCTTAGCAACGGGACTAGCGGGAGGTTGGTCCTACGAGCAGTACTTC CASSLATGLAGGWSYEQYF
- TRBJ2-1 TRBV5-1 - TGCGCCAGCAGCCTAAACAGGGTAAGCTCCTACAATGAGCAGTTCTTC CASSLNRVSSYNEQFF
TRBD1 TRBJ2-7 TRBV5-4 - TGTGCCAGCAGCTCCAGACGAGGGACAGGGGACGAGCAGTACTTC CASSSRRGTGDEQYF
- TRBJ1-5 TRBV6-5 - TGTGCCAGCAGCCCCCTCGGGGACCAGCCCCAGCATTTT CASSPLGDQPQHF